Listed below are T cell receptor beta chains from one sample, sequenced in a study of PD-1 blockade in mismatch repair-deficient tumors. Clones were read by immunoSEQ multiplex PCR, and TCRdb kept only the in-frame ones, dropping some. There are around 15,000 clones in the sample; 84% occur only once, and about 10% lies in the top ten. These TCRs are of unknown antigen specificity. The specimen was cells cultured in vitro, collected from a patient treated with pembrolizumab. The origin of the receptors is an adult with mismatch repair-deficient cancer. CDR3s include the opening cysteine and the closing phenylalanine or tryptophan. A D gene is named only where the DNA matches it firmly. Clone size is given for some rows only: seen once, a few or many times, or a class if the clone is expanded.

d_call	j_call	cdr3_length	clone_size	v_call	cdr3_nt	cdr3_aa
.	TRBJ2-5	16	.	TRBV11-1	TGTGCCAGCAGCAAGACCGAAGGGGTAAACCAAGAGACCCAGTACTTC	CASSKTEGVNQETQYF
.	TRBJ2-7	11	medium-sized	TRBV6-1	TGTGCCAGCATTACATTTCGGGAGCAGTACTTC	CASITFREQYF
.	TRBJ1-2	15	.	TRBV7-2	TGTGCCAGCAGCTTAGTACCGGGGGAGTTCGATGGCTACACCTTC	CASSLVPGEFDGYTF
TRBD1	TRBJ2-5	15	.	TRBV5-8	TGTGCCAACTCGGACAGGGGGCGAGGAATGGAGACCCAGTACTTC	CANSDRGRGMETQYF
.	TRBJ2-2	13	.	TRBV2	TGTGCCAGCAGGGCCCTAAAAACCGGGGAGCTGTTTTTT	CASRALKTGELFF
TRBD1	TRBJ2-7	15	few	TRBV5-5	TGTGCCAGCAGCCCTCAGACAGGGGGCTCCTACGAGCAGTACTTC	CASSPQTGGSYEQYF
.	TRBJ1-5	16	once	TRBV28	TGTGCCAGCAGCCTCCCCCAACGGAGGAGCAATCAGCCCCAGCATTTT	CASSLPQRRSNQPQHF
TRBD1	TRBJ1-1	13	.	TRBV18	TGTGCCAGCTCATCGACAGGGGGTACTGAAGCTTTCTTT	CASSSTGGTEAFF
.	TRBJ1-2	13	medium-sized	TRBV7-9	TGTGCCAGCAGCTCCCTCCTTGACAAAGGCTACACCTTC	CASSSLLDKGYTF
.	TRBJ1-5	15	.	TRBV30	TGTGCCTGGAGTGACTTAGGACAGAGGGGACAGCCCCAGCATTTT	CAWSDLGQRGQPQHF
TRBD2	TRBJ2-2	18	.	TRBV10-3	TGTGCCATCAGTGAATCGTTTGCGGGAGGAAGGAACACCGGGGAGCTGTTTTTT	CAISESFAGGRNTGELFF
TRBD2	TRBJ2-7	16	.	TRBV7-8	TGTGCCAGCAGCTTGCCCTTTAGCGGGCCGACCTACGAGCAGTACTTC	CASSLPFSGPTYEQYF
TRBD1	TRBJ1-2	16	.	TRBV28	TGTGCCAGCAGTTCATTAACAGGGGGTGAGGTCGATGGCTACACCTTC	CASSSLTGGEVDGYTF
.	TRBJ1-1	16	once	TRBV6-5	TGTGCCAGCAGTTACTCGACAGGCGCACCTAGCACTGAAGCTTTCTTT	CASSYSTGAPSTEAFF
TRBD2	TRBJ2-5	13	few	TRBV2	TGTGCCAGCAGCGGACTAGCGGAAGAGACCCAGTACTTC	CASSGLAEETQYF
.	TRBJ2-5	16	.	TRBV5-6	TGTGCCAGCAGCGAAAACCCCCTAGCGCCTCAAGAGACCCAGTACTTC	CASSENPLAPQETQYF
.	TRBJ1-4	21	.	TRBV1	TGCACCAGCAGCCAAGATTTGGGGACGTGGAGGGAAACAGCAACTAATGAAAAACTGTTTTTT	CTSSQDLGTWRETATNEKLFF
.	TRBJ2-5	16	.	TRBV7-7	TGTGCTAGCAGCTTAGAGTGGCAGGCAAGGCAAGAGACCCAGTACTTC	CASSLEWQARQETQYF
.	TRBJ2-3	13	.	TRBV29-1	TGCAGCGTTTTTCTAGCTCCCACAGATACGCAGTATTTT	CSVFLAPTDTQYF
TRBD2	TRBJ2-7	14	.	TRBV10-3	TGTGCCATCAGTGAGCCCGGACTAGGGAACGAGCAGTACTTC	CAISEPGLGNEQYF
TRBD1	TRBJ2-3	16	.	TRBV29-1	TGCAGCGTTGAAGGAACAAACAGGGGTAGCACAGATACGCAGTATTTT	CSVEGTNRGSTDTQYF
.	TRBJ2-1	17	.	TRBV7-3	TGTGCCAGCAGCTCGGGGACTTCCTCAGGTGGATACAATGAGCAGTTCTTC	CASSSGTSSGGYNEQFF
TRBD2	TRBJ2-2	18	.	TRBV9	TGTGCCAGCAGCGTCTCGACTAGCGGGAGGGCCGAGGGCGGGGAGCTGTTTTTT	CASSVSTSGRAEGGELFF
.	TRBJ2-1	15	.	TRBV5-5	TGTGCCAGCAGCCCCGGAGGTCCAGACTACAATGAGCAGTTCTTC	CASSPGGPDYNEQFF
TRBD2	TRBJ2-7	16	.	TRBV5-4	TGTGCCAGCAGCTCGATCGGCGGGAGTGGGGCCTACGAGCAGTACTTC	CASSSIGGSGAYEQYF
.	TRBJ2-3	16	.	TRBV28	TGTGCCAGCAGTTTATATCAGGCCTCTAGCACAGATACGCAGTATTTT	CASSLYQASSTDTQYF
.	TRBJ2-2	14	.	TRBV6-1	TGTGCCAGCAGGGTTTGGAGTGGCACCGGGGAGCTGTTTTTT	CASRVWSGTGELFF
.	TRBJ2-3	11	.	TRBV4-1	TGCGCCAGCAGCCACACAGATACGCAGTATTTT	CASSHTDTQYF
TRBD2	TRBJ2-3	17	.	TRBV28	TGTGCCAGCAGTTCGAATAGCGGGAAGGTGGGCACAGATACGCAGTATTTT	CASSSNSGKVGTDTQYF
.	TRBJ2-5	12	.	TRBV5-1	TGCGCCAGCAGCCCGTACCAAGAGACCCAGTACTTC	CASSPYQETQYF
.	TRBJ1-1	15	.	TRBV6-5	TGTGCCAGCAGTTACTCGTTGGGTCTATTGCGTGAGGCTTTCTTT	CASSYSLGLLREAFF
.	TRBJ2-1	14	.	TRBV7-3	TGTGCCAGCAGCCTTGAGCGGGCCTACAATGAGCAGTTCTTC	CASSLERAYNEQFF
.	TRBJ2-7	16	.	TRBV15	TGTGCCACCAGCAGAGTAGAATTCTCCATCCTACGAGGGCAGTACTTC	CATSRVEFSILRGQYF
.	TRBJ2-3	14	.	TRBV9	TGTGCCAGCAGCGTACCCCCACATAGGGATACGCAGTATTTT	CASSVPPHRDTQYF
TRBD1	TRBJ2-7	14	.	TRBV19	TGTGCCAGTACACCGGGCAGGGGGCCTTACGAGCAGTACTTC	CASTPGRGPYEQYF
.	TRBJ1-4	14	few	TRBV7-9	TGTGCCAGCAGCCTACGGTCCACTAATGAAAAACTGTTTTTT	CASSLRSTNEKLFF
.	TRBJ2-2	15	.	TRBV9	TGTGCCAGCAGCGTAGATCGGGCGCCTGGGGGGGAGCTGTTTTTT	CASSVDRAPGGELFF
.	TRBJ1-1	14	.	TRBV5-1	TGCGCCAGCAGCTTGGGGGCAGTGAACACTGAAGCTTTCTTT	CASSLGAVNTEAFF
.	TRBJ1-1	15	.	TRBV4-2	TGTGCCAGCAGCCAAGTTCAGGGAAGCAACACTGAAGCTTTCTTT	CASSQVQGSNTEAFF
.	TRBJ2-3	15	.	TRBV7-9	TGTGCCAGCAGCTCCGCGGGGCGAGACACAGATACGCAGTATTTT	CASSSAGRDTDTQYF
TRBD1	TRBJ2-5	16	few	TRBV18	TGTGCCAGCTCACCACCGGGACAGTCGTACCAAGAGACCCAGTACTTC	CASSPPGQSYQETQYF
TRBD2	TRBJ2-5	15	few	TRBV25-1	TGTGCCAGCAGTGAATGGGGGGAGGGCCTCGAGACCCAGTACTTC	CASSEWGEGLETQYF
TRBD1	TRBJ1-2	13	.	TRBV28	TGTGCCAGCAGTTTAGGACAGGGCTATGGCTACACCTTC	CASSLGQGYGYTF
.	TRBJ2-7	12	once	TRBV29-1	TGCAGCGGTACTTTGGGGGTGTACGAGCAGTACTTC	CSGTLGVYEQYF
.	TRBJ2-3	14	.	TRBV5-1	TGCGCCAGCAGCAAGCAGAGGGCCCAAGATACGCAGTATTTT	CASSKQRAQDTQYF
.	TRBJ1-2	12	.	TRBV2	TGTGCCAGCAGCTTACAGGGAGGCGGCTACACCTTC	CASSLQGGGYTF
.	TRBJ2-2	15	.	TRBV6-5	TGTGCCAGCAGTCAGAGCGCGATTAACACCGGGGAGCTGTTTTTT	CASSQSAINTGELFF
.	TRBJ2-7	13	.	TRBV28	TGTGCCAGCAGTTTACCGGGAGCAAGCGAGCAGTACTTC	CASSLPGASEQYF
TRBD1	TRBJ2-1	15	.	TRBV9	TGTGCCAGCAGCGGAGGACAGGGGACTTACAATGAGCAGTTCTTC	CASSGGQGTYNEQFF
TRBD1	TRBJ2-3	16	.	TRBV19	TGTGCCAGTAGTATCACAGACAGGGGGCTTGAAGATACGCAGTATTTT	CASSITDRGLEDTQYF
.	TRBJ1-2	16	.	TRBV7-9	TGTGCCAGCAGCTCCAAGGGGGGGCTAGCTAACTATGGCTACACCTTC	CASSSKGGLANYGYTF
TRBD2	TRBJ2-5	15	.	TRBV7-9	TGTGCCAGCACGGGGGGGACAAGTTACCAAGAGACCCAGTACTTC	CASTGGTSYQETQYF
.	TRBJ1-2	12	.	TRBV28	TGTGCCAGCAGTTTGGGGGAATATGGCTACACCTTC	CASSLGEYGYTF
.	TRBJ2-2	15	.	TRBV6-4	TGTGCCAGCAGTGTCTCGCTGGAGAACCCCGGGGAGCTGTTTTTT	CASSVSLENPGELFF
.	TRBJ2-1	12	once	TRBV6-1	TGTGCCAGCAGTTTGTACTACAATGAGCAGTTCTTC	CASSLYYNEQFF
.	TRBJ2-3	19	few	TRBV2	TGTGCCAGCACCGCTACCAGCTACATTACGGGACCGCGCACAGATACGCAGTATTTT	CASTATSYITGPRTDTQYF